This TCR beta chain stems from a study of tumor-infiltrating lymphocytes in localized non-small cell lung cancer. Study-level background: From each patient, both tumor and uninvolved lung, non-adjacent to tumor, were sampled.

Profiling relied on immunoSEQ multiplex PCR, and the TCRdb table lists in-frame clones only, not all of them. Among around 15,000 clones listed, around 84% were seen once. The TCR comes from a human donor with non-small cell lung cancer. The specimen sequenced was uninvolved lung tissue not adjacent to the tumor.

The CDR3: CASRPTLPYEQYF. The DNA of the CDR3 is TGTGCCAGCAGGCCGACCCTCCCCTACGAGCAGTACTTC. The J gene is TRBJ2-7, the V gene TRBV6-1; D gene ambiguous. Germline loops: CDR1 MNHNS, CDR2 SASEGT. CDR3 size: 13 residues. Trimming pared 6 bases from V and 2 bases from J, leaving 11 bases between.